These 5 T cell receptor beta chains were all obtained from the same sample, sequenced in a study of blood T cell repertoires in COVID-19. This table comes from immunoSEQ multiplex PCR, and its TCRdb copy is limited to in-frame clones, with some not included. Of some 180,000 clones listed, approximately 84% are singletons. Sequenced input: peripheral blood. These receptors were obtained from a man aged 70-80 years with active or convalescent COVID-19.

The chain recombines TRBV27 with TRBJ1-6, with D unresolved. CDR1 and CDR2 (germline): MNHEY, SMNVEV (reference sequence). The CDR3 is 14 amino acids. Trimming pared 6 bases from V and 4 bases from J, leaving 10 bases between. Here the CDR3 DNA reads TGTGCCAGCAGGAGGTTCGAATATAATTCACCCCTCCACTTT. Translation: CASRRFEYNSPLHF.

The chain links TRBV6-2 or TRBV6-3 to TRBJ2-5; TRBD2 agrees at 9 bases. V was clipped by 1 base and J by 4 bases; unmatched bases: 4. The CDR3 length is 15 residues. Germline CDR1 and CDR2: MNHEY and SVGEGT. CDR3 amino acids: CASSYYGGGAETQYF. The CDR3 DNA sequence: TGTGCCAGCAGTTACTACGGCGGGGGGGCAGAGACCCAGTACTTC.

This rearrangement joins TRBV28 to TRBJ1-4, with 9 positions matching TRBD1. This CDR3 has 14 residues. Germline-derived CDR1 and CDR2 are MDHEN and SYDVKM. Trimming took 6 bases from V and 9 from J; bases not matched to a gene: 8. The CDR3 DNA reads TGTGCCAGCAGACTCACAGGGGGCGTCAAAAAACTGTTTTTT. Its translation is CASRLTGGVKKLFF. Complete variable domain (other parts from reference TRBV28 and TRBJ1-4): DVKVTQSSRYLVKRTGEKVFLECVQDMDHENMFWYRQDPGLGLRLIYFSYDVKMKEKGDIPEGYSVSREKKERFSLILESASTNQTSMYLCASRLTGGVKKLFFGSGTQLSVL.

A single count supports this clone. The rearrangement links TRBV28 to TRBJ2-7; 14 bases are shared with TRBD2. The J segment lost 5 bases and the V segment lost 4 bases, leaving 10 bases of the junction unmatched. CDR1 and CDR2 (germline): MDHEN, SYDVKM. This CDR3 has 17 amino acids. CDR3 nucleotides: TGTGCCAGCAGTTCCACCGGGACTAGCGGGAGTATCGACGAGCAGTACTTC. Translation: CASSSTGTSGSIDEQYF.

The rearrangement joins TRBV10-3 to TRBJ1-6; 10 nucleotides line up with TRBD1. The trim removed 3 bases at V and 7 bases at J, leaving 6 bases unmatched. The CDR3 is 16 amino acids. Looked up from germline, CDR1 is ENHRY and CDR2 is SYGVKD. In DNA, the CDR3 is TGTGCCATCAGTGACACACCGGGACAGGGGAATTCACCCCTCCACTTT. The encoded protein is CAISDTPGQGNSPLHF.